This T cell receptor (beta chain) was identified during a study of blood T cell repertoires in COVID-19. Study background: Italy, Spain and the United States were the sources of the convalescent and acute COVID-19 samples.

Study processing details: Scientists estimated how many nucleated cells there were by amplifying reference gene primers. The assay was immunoSEQ multiplex PCR, and TCRdb's table has in-frame clones only and misses some. V and J calls and clone size follow that table, whereas D and trimming were derived from the DNA. In the table there are approximately 400,000 clones, over 80% of which are singletons. Assignment of participants to cohorts was predicated upon participant-reported clinical history. Each recovered donor of Cohort 3 presented with two negative PCRs, clearance, or symptom resolution. CDR1 is LNHDA and CDR2 is SQIVND in the germline V gene (reference sequence). Trimming took 7 bases from V and 2 from J; bases not matched to a gene: 9. CDR3 length: 16 residues.

The clonotype comes from a woman in her forties or fifties who had recovered from COVID-19. The sample taken for sequencing was PBMCs or T cells enriched from blood (not recorded which). V gene TRBV19 combines with J gene TRBJ2-2; 8 nucleotides agree with TRBD1. The chain's CDR3 is CASKARRGQNTGELFF. CDR3 DNA sequence: TGTGCCAGTAAAGCCCGCAGGGGGCAAAACACCGGGGAGCTGTTTTTT.